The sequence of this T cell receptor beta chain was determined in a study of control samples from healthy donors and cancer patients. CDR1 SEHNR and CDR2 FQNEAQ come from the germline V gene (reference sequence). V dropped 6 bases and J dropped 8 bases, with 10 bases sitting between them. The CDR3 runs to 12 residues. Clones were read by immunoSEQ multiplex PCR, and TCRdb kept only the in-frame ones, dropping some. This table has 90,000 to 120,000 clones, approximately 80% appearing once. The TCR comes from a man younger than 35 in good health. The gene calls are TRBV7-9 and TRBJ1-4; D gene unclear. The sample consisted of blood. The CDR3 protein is CASRGEGEKLFF. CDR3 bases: TGTGCCAGCAGGGGCGAGGGAGAAAAACTGTTTTTT.